These T cell receptor beta chains were read from a single sample in a study of blood T cell repertoires in COVID-19. The protocol was immunoSEQ multiplex PCR, while the TCRdb copy is restricted to in-frame clones and leaves out a portion. Altogether about 55,000 clones are present, 90% being singletons, with the ten largest covering roughly 6.4%. The sample consisted of peripheral blood. The receptors come from a man in his forties with acute or convalescent COVID-19. Each CDR3 is given with its conserved first and last residue. The D gene is left open where the match is weak. Expanded clones get a size class; other rows say once, few or many, or leave the size out.

>TRBV5-6|TRBJ2-7|-|-
TGTGCCAGCAGCTCGGTGACCGCCTTGAGGGAGCAGTACTTC
CASSSVTALREQYF
>TRBV6-5|TRBJ2-1|-|-
TGTGCCAGCAGAGGCCGCGGTGATGAGCAGTTCTTC
CASRGRGDEQFF
>TRBV7-9|TRBJ1-2|-|-
TGTGCCAGCAGCTCCCCCCAGGGTCGCTACACCTTC
CASSSPQGRYTF
>TRBV15|TRBJ2-1|-|-
TGTGCCACCAGCAGAGTAGGTGGCCCCGGAGGGGATGAGCAGTTCTTC
CATSRVGGPGGDEQFF
>TRBV3-1/TRBV3-2|TRBJ2-1|once|TRBD2
TGTGCCAGCAGCCAAGATCCTAGCGGGAGGGCCAGATCCGGCAATGAGCAGTTCTTC
CASSQDPSGRARSGNEQFF
>TRBV6-6|TRBJ2-5|-|-
TGTGCCAGCAAGTCCGGCCAAGAGACCCAGTACTTC
CASKSGQETQYF
>TRBV18|TRBJ1-5|-|-
TGTGCCAGCTCTAGAGATAGCAATCAGCCCCAGCATTTT
CASSRDSNQPQHF
>TRBV10-2|TRBJ2-2|-|-
TGCGCCAGCATGGCTAGCAGGAACACCGGGGAGCTGTTTTTT
CASMASRNTGELFF
>TRBV10-2|TRBJ2-7|-|-
TGCGCCAGCAGTGGGGGGGTTGGCCCCTACGAGCAGTACTTC
CASSGGVGPYEQYF
>TRBV4-2|TRBJ2-1|-|TRBD2
TGTGCCAGCAGCCAAGTAGCGGGAGCCTACAATGAGCAGTTCTTC
CASSQVAGAYNEQFF
>TRBV27|TRBJ2-2|-|TRBD1
TGTGCCAGCAGTTTATCGAGCTGGGACAGGGGGCCAGGCACCGGGGAGCTGTTTTTT
CASSLSSWDRGPGTGELFF
>TRBV6-5|TRBJ2-1|-|-
TGTGCCAGCAGTTACTTAGCAGGGTATAATGAGCAGTTCTTC
CASSYLAGYNEQFF
>TRBV6-6|TRBJ1-1|-|-
TGTGCCAGCAGATCGCCCGCGGAAGCTTTCTTT
CASRSPAEAFF
>TRBV5-1|TRBJ1-1|-|TRBD1
TGCGCCAGCAGGGGACAGCTGAACACTGAAGCTTTCTTT
CASRGQLNTEAFF
>TRBV9|TRBJ1-4|-|TRBD1
TGTGCCAGCAGCGTGACAGGGGGAAATGAAAAACTGTTTTTT
CASSVTGGNEKLFF
>TRBV6-5|TRBJ2-5|-|TRBD2
TGTGCCAGCAGTTACTCGGGACTAGCGGAAGAGACCCAGTACTTC
CASSYSGLAEETQYF
>TRBV18|TRBJ2-2|-|TRBD2
TGTGCCAGCTCACCTGAAGCGGGAGTGGTTTACACCGGGGAGCTGTTTTTT
CASSPEAGVVYTGELFF
>TRBV5-1|TRBJ2-5|-|-
TGCGCCAGCAGCTCGGACAGAAGGGAGACCCAGTACTTC
CASSSDRRETQYF
>TRBV3-1/TRBV3-2|TRBJ2-5|-|TRBD2
TGTGCCAGCAGCCTAGTCCCGGGACTAGCGGGAGTGAGGGAGACCCAGTACTTC
CASSLVPGLAGVRETQYF
>TRBV15|TRBJ2-3|-|-
TGTGCCACCACCGCTAGTAGTCTTAGCACAGATACGCAGTATTTT
CATTASSLSTDTQYF
>TRBV23-1|TRBJ2-3|-|-
TGCGCCAGCACCCCAGGCACAGATACGCAGTATTTT
CASTPGTDTQYF
>TRBV25-1|TRBJ2-1|once|TRBD2
TGTGCCAGCAGTGAGGGTAGCGGGATATATGAGCAGTTCTTC
CASSEGSGIYEQFF
>TRBV29-1|TRBJ2-2|-|TRBD2
TGCAGCGTTGAACTATGGACTAGCGGCAACACCGGGGAGCTGTTTTTT
CSVELWTSGNTGELFF
>TRBV7-6|TRBJ1-4|-|TRBD1
TGTGCCAGCAGCGCCATCGGGACAGGGGGGGAAAAACTGTTTTTT
CASSAIGTGGEKLFF
>TRBV9|TRBJ1-2|-|TRBD1
TGTGCCAGCAGCCCTAGACAGGGCTATGGCTACACCTTC
CASSPRQGYGYTF
>TRBV29-1|TRBJ2-1|few|TRBD2
TGCAGCGTCAAAGCGGGAGGGCCAGAAGAGCAGTTCTTC
CSVKAGGPEEQFF
>TRBV13|TRBJ2-5|-|-
TGTGCCAGCAGCTTTTTCGCTAGCGTGGGGACCCAGTACTTC
CASSFFASVGTQYF
>TRBV5-1|TRBJ1-4|-|-
TGCGCCAGCAGCTTGTTTGGAGGAAATGAAAAACTGTTTTTT
CASSLFGGNEKLFF
>TRBV12-2|TRBJ2-7|-|-
TGTGCAAGTCGCTTAAAGCGGGAGCCCTCCTACGAGCAGTACTTC
CASRLKREPSYEQYF
>TRBV28|TRBJ2-7|once|TRBD2
TGTGCCAGCAGTACTCCAACTAGCGCCCTCTCCTACGAGCAGTACTTC
CASSTPTSALSYEQYF
>TRBV6-1|TRBJ2-3|-|TRBD2
TGTGCCAGCAGTGCCTTTGGACTAGCGGGAGGGCAAGATACGCAGTATTTT
CASSAFGLAGGQDTQYF
>TRBV5-1|TRBJ1-1|-|TRBD1
TGCGCCAGCAGCCGACAGGGGGCGAACACTGAAGCTTTCTTT
CASSRQGANTEAFF
>TRBV7-6|TRBJ1-1|-|-
TGTGCCAGCAGCTTACGGATCGGGGTCGACACTGAAGCTTTCTTT
CASSLRIGVDTEAFF
>TRBV30|TRBJ1-1|-|-
TGTGCCTGGAGTCGTCGGGGAGTTGAAGCTTTCTTT
CAWSRRGVEAFF
>TRBV9|TRBJ2-7|-|TRBD2
TGTGCCAGCAGCGTAGACCTGGGGACTAGCGGGACATACGAGCAGTACTTC
CASSVDLGTSGTYEQYF
>TRBV12-5|TRBJ1-5|-|-
TGTGCTAGTGGTTTCGGGGGGGCGCGAGGCAATCAGCCCCAGCATTTT
CASGFGGARGNQPQHF
>TRBV11-2|TRBJ2-7|-|-
TGTGCCAGCAGCTTAGTTGGCAGCGAGCAGTACTTC
CASSLVGSEQYF
>TRBV25-1|TRBJ1-1|-|-
TGTGCCAGCAGTGATACGGGGGGAGGAGACACTGAAGCTTTCTTT
CASSDTGGGDTEAFF
>TRBV5-1|TRBJ1-1|-|TRBD1
TGCGCCAGCAGCTGGGACAGGTCCGAAAACACTGAAGCTTTCTTT
CASSWDRSENTEAFF